This section outlines one TCR beta chain sequence together with its context. The antigen remains unidentified. The source of the sample is a study of OX40 agonist ivuxolimab in advanced cancers. Across the study: In this cohort, patients received ivuxolimab, an agonistic anti-OX40 (CD134) antibody. The dose-escalation group included hepatocellular carcinoma, melanoma, renal cell carcinoma and head and neck cancer.

Findings and limits, study-wide: Antigen specificity of clonally expanded peripheral T cells was not established.

Trimming cost V 5 bases and J 2 bases; bases outside gene matches: 5. Germline V lookup: CDR1 MNHEY, CDR2 SMNVEV (reference sequence). There are 14 residues in the CDR3. The method was immunoSEQ multiplex PCR; TCRdb's version includes in-frame clones alone and lacks a portion of them. The repertoire has 65,000 to 75,000 clones, over 85% of them found once; the top ten carry approximately 0.99%. Samples of blood were obtained at baseline, on cycle 4 day 1, and on cycle 7 day 1. This TCR was recovered from an adult with an advanced solid tumor such as melanoma, head and neck, liver or kidney cancer. This sample comprised CD4+ or CD8+ T cells sorted from blood, obtained in a trial of the OX40 agonist ivuxolimab. This chain uses TRBV27 with TRBJ2-7; 8 bases fit TRBD1. This chain's CDR3 is CASSKDREAYEQYF. The CDR3 DNA reads as TGTGCCAGCAGTAAGGACAGGGAGGCCTACGAGCAGTACTTC.